The TCR beta chain under discussion was sequenced for a study of cytomegalovirus exposure and HLA in healthy donors. The CDR3 is 15 residues long. Trimming removed 5 bases at V and 0 bases at J, with 16 bases between. The germline V gene encodes CDR1 SQVTM and CDR2 ANQGSEA. Study results and caveats: Per a prior analysis, the majority of TCR beta V segments were productive roughly 90% or roughly 30% of the time.

Concerning this clone itself: Its specificity is unknown.

The PCR employed 60 Vbeta primers together with 13 Jbeta primers. The data were produced by immunoSEQ multiplex PCR, yet TCRdb's version contains in-frame clones alone and is incomplete. This sample carries 150,000 to 200,000 clones, approximately 83% of them seen once, and the ten largest clones take about a tenth. The sequenced sample consisted of PBMCs. The chain carries TRBV29-1 and TRBJ1-1; D is possibly TRBD1 (6 bases). This receptor was obtained from a young man in good health and CMV-seropositive. CDR3 region: CSVWGTSFMNTEAFF. CDR3 DNA: TGCAGCGTTTGGGGGACAAGTTTTATGAACACTGAAGCTTTCTTT.